A selection of T cell receptor beta chains follows, all from one sample in a study of cytomegalovirus exposure and HLA in healthy donors. Assay: immunoSEQ multiplex PCR; the TCRdb copy retains only in-frame clones and omits some. There are about 190,000 clones in the sample; 80% to 85% occur only once, and 6.3% lies in the top ten. The sample taken for sequencing was PBMCs. These receptors all stem from a man in his forties in good health and CMV-seropositive. The CDR3 runs from the conserved cysteine through the conserved F or W. D genes are given only for firm matches. A row's size may be missing; if present it is once, few, many or a size class.

V gene: TRBV9
D gene: -
clone size: once
J gene: TRBJ1-2
CDR3 DNA: TGTGCCAGCAGCGTAGATGGGGCCTACTATGGCTACACCTTC
CDR3 protein: CASSVDGAYYGYTF

V gene: TRBV11-2
D gene: TRBD1
clone size: -
J gene: TRBJ1-2
CDR3 DNA: TGTGCCAGCACCTCCGTCAGGGGGAGCGGCTACACCTTC
CDR3 protein: CASTSVRGSGYTF

V gene: TRBV27
D gene: -
clone size: -
J gene: TRBJ2-4
CDR3 DNA: TGTGCCAGCACCCCAGGAGGTAGCAACATTCAGTACTTC
CDR3 protein: CASTPGGSNIQYF

V gene: TRBV6-5
D gene: -
clone size: -
J gene: TRBJ1-1
CDR3 DNA: TGTGCCAGCAGCCTATACTTGAACACTGAAGCTTTCTTT
CDR3 protein: CASSLYLNTEAFF

V gene: TRBV10-1
D gene: -
clone size: -
J gene: TRBJ1-4
CDR3 DNA: TGCGCCAGCAGTGAGTCAGTACGGGGGACTCGGGAAAAACTGTTTTTT
CDR3 protein: CASSESVRGTREKLFF

V gene: TRBV5-1
D gene: -
clone size: -
J gene: TRBJ2-7
CDR3 DNA: TGCGCCAGCAGCTTGGGAGGCTACGAGCAGTACTTC
CDR3 protein: CASSLGGYEQYF

V gene: TRBV27
D gene: -
clone size: once
J gene: TRBJ2-5
CDR3 DNA: TGTGCCAGCAGTCCCCCCGACGCTACAGCCCAGTACTTC
CDR3 protein: CASSPPDATAQYF

V gene: TRBV6-6
D gene: -
clone size: -
J gene: TRBJ1-3
CDR3 DNA: TGTGCCAGCAGACTCACAGTGTCTGGAAACACCATATATTTT
CDR3 protein: CASRLTVSGNTIYF

V gene: TRBV6-1
D gene: TRBD1
clone size: -
J gene: TRBJ2-5
CDR3 DNA: TGTGCCAGCAGCCCCGGACAGGGGGAGACCCAGTACTTC
CDR3 protein: CASSPGQGETQYF

V gene: TRBV7-9
D gene: -
clone size: once
J gene: TRBJ1-5
CDR3 DNA: TGTGCCAGCAGCCCAGAACAGGTTCATCAGCCCCAGCATTTT
CDR3 protein: CASSPEQVHQPQHF

V gene: TRBV19
D gene: -
clone size: -
J gene: TRBJ2-7
CDR3 DNA: TGTGCCAGTAGTATTAGTCACGCGGGGTCCTACTACGAGCAGTACTTC
CDR3 protein: CASSISHAGSYYEQYF

V gene: TRBV29-1
D gene: -
clone size: -
J gene: TRBJ2-1
CDR3 DNA: TGCAGCGTTAAGAACTACGGGACACCCTCCAATGAGCAGTTCTTC
CDR3 protein: CSVKNYGTPSNEQFF

V gene: TRBV7-9
D gene: TRBD1
clone size: few
J gene: TRBJ1-4
CDR3 DNA: TGTGCCAGCAGCACCGGGACAGGGGTAACTAATGAAAAACTGTTTTTT
CDR3 protein: CASSTGTGVTNEKLFF

V gene: TRBV18
D gene: -
clone size: -
J gene: TRBJ1-3
CDR3 DNA: TGTGCCAGCTCACCACCGAGGGTCTCTGGAAACACCATATATTTT
CDR3 protein: CASSPPRVSGNTIYF

V gene: TRBV5-6
D gene: -
clone size: -
J gene: TRBJ1-6
CDR3 DNA: TGTGCCAGCAGCTTGGCCTCAGGCAGCTTCAATTCACCCCTCCACTTT
CDR3 protein: CASSLASGSFNSPLHF

V gene: TRBV27
D gene: -
clone size: -
J gene: TRBJ1-5
CDR3 DNA: TGTGCCAGCAGTTTTGCGGGTCCCAATCAGCCCCAGCATTTT
CDR3 protein: CASSFAGPNQPQHF

V gene: TRBV6-5
D gene: -
clone size: -
J gene: TRBJ1-1
CDR3 DNA: TGTGCCAGCAGTTACGGGCAGGAAGCTTTCTTT
CDR3 protein: CASSYGQEAFF

V gene: TRBV28
D gene: -
clone size: -
J gene: TRBJ1-5
CDR3 DNA: TGTGCCAGCAGCCCCACTCCCAAAAATCAGCCCCAGCATTTT
CDR3 protein: CASSPTPKNQPQHF

V gene: TRBV7-9
D gene: TRBD1
clone size: -
J gene: TRBJ1-5
CDR3 DNA: TGTGCCAGCAGCTCTGCGACAGGGGGTAGAAATCAGCCCCAGCATTTT
CDR3 protein: CASSSATGGRNQPQHF

V gene: TRBV6-1
D gene: -
clone size: -
J gene: TRBJ2-7
CDR3 DNA: TGTGCCAGCAGTGTTGAGGGGGGGCTCTATTCTTACGAGCAGTACTTC
CDR3 protein: CASSVEGGLYSYEQYF

V gene: TRBV25-1
D gene: -
clone size: -
J gene: TRBJ1-4
CDR3 DNA: TGTGCCAGCAGTGTATCGACGGGGGGGTTTAGGGAAAAACTGTTTTTT
CDR3 protein: CASSVSTGGFREKLFF

V gene: TRBV7-3
D gene: TRBD1
clone size: -
J gene: TRBJ1-2
CDR3 DNA: TGTGCCAGCAGCCCAGGGGGCGTCTATGGCTACACCTTC
CDR3 protein: CASSPGGVYGYTF

V gene: TRBV11-3
D gene: TRBD1
clone size: -
J gene: TRBJ2-7
CDR3 DNA: TGTGCCAGCAGCTCTGGACAGGGTAGAAACTACGAGCAGTACTTC
CDR3 protein: CASSSGQGRNYEQYF

V gene: TRBV7-2
D gene: TRBD2
clone size: -
J gene: TRBJ2-5
CDR3 DNA: TGTGCCAGCAGCTCCCGTGGCGGGGGTCGCCCCCAGTACTTC
CDR3 protein: CASSSRGGGRPQYF

V gene: TRBV5-1
D gene: -
clone size: few
J gene: TRBJ2-2
CDR3 DNA: TGCGCCAGCAGCTTGGCTCAGGGTACCACCGGGGAGCTGTTTTTT
CDR3 protein: CASSLAQGTTGELFF

V gene: TRBV13
D gene: TRBD1
clone size: -
J gene: TRBJ2-7
CDR3 DNA: TGTGCCAGCAGCCATGGGACAGGGGGTTCCTACGAGCAGTACTTC
CDR3 protein: CASSHGTGGSYEQYF

V gene: TRBV4-3
D gene: -
clone size: -
J gene: TRBJ2-2
CDR3 DNA: TGCGCCAGCAGCCAAGTACTTTCGAACACCGGGGAGCTGTTTTTT
CDR3 protein: CASSQVLSNTGELFF

V gene: TRBV15
D gene: TRBD1
clone size: -
J gene: TRBJ2-3
CDR3 DNA: TGTGCCACCAGCACTCACAGGGGGCGCCGGACAGATACGCAGTATTTT
CDR3 protein: CATSTHRGRRTDTQYF